One sample yielded the 5 T cell receptor beta chains listed below, sequenced in a study of T cell clones after liver transplantation. Generated by immunoSEQ multiplex PCR, the TCRdb table keeps only in-frame clones and is missing some. The table shows tens of thousands of clones, with roughly 80% occurring only once. The sequenced sample was CD4+ T cells from blood, obtained around 50 months after liver transplant. The origin of the receptors is a human patient who received a liver transplant. The T cells may partly be graft donor cells.

The chain combines TRBV6-5 with TRBJ2-5; 10 nucleotides align to TRBD1. Gene TRBJ2-7 matches the end of the DNA better, so the J call may be wrong. Germline V gene lookup returns CDR1 MNHEY and CDR2 SVGAGI. This CDR3 contains 14 residues. In DNA, the CDR3 is TGTGCCAGCAGTTATGGGACAGGGGTCTACGAGCAGTACTTC. Protein: CASSYGTGVYEQYF.

This clone was detected only once. The CDR3 protein is CASSVGAVVKTDTQYF. CDR3 bases: TGTGCCAGCAGCGTAGGTGCGGTGGTGAAGACAGATACGCAGTATTTT. The rearrangement links TRBV9 to TRBJ2-3; no firm D call. Trimming took 0 bases from V and 3 from J, leaving 14 bases between them. The CDR3 runs 16 residues. Per the germline V gene, CDR1 is SGDLS and CDR2 is YYNGEE.

The chain employs TRBV14 and TRBJ2-3; 12 nucleotides align to TRBD2. Germline V gene sequence: CDR1 SGHDN, CDR2 FVKESK. V lost 4 bases and J lost 6; bases outside the gene matches: 11. This CDR3 has 17 residues. DNA for the CDR3: TGTGCCAGCAGCCCTCCAACCAGACTAGCGGGAGCTGATACGCAGTATTTT. Translation gives CASSPPTRLAGADTQYF.

V gene TRBV11-2 combines with J gene TRBJ2-1, with D maybe TRBD1 (6 bases). The germline V gene encodes CDR1 SGHAT and CDR2 FQNNGV. The CDR3 is made up of 15 amino acids. V gave up 5 bases and J gave up 3 bases, with 14 bases separating them. CDR3 DNA sequence: TGTGCCAGCAGCCAACAGGGTGCTTTCTACAATGAGCAGTTCTTC. It translates to CASSQQGAFYNEQFF. The variable domain in full, completed from reference TRBV11-2 and TRBJ2-1, reads EAGVAQSPRYKIIEKRQSVAFWCNPISGHATLYWYQQILGQGPKLLIQFQNNGVVDDSQLPKDRFSAERLKGVDSTLKIQPAKLEDSAVYLCASSQQGAFYNEQFFGPGTRLTVL.

This chain joins TRBV27 and TRBJ2-1; 10 bases are shared with TRBD1. Germline CDR1 is MNHEY and CDR2 is SMNVEV (reference sequence). V dropped 6 bases and J dropped 7; count of bases not matched to a gene: 12. This CDR3 contains 16 residues. CDR3 DNA: TGTGCCAGCAGACAAATAGGGACAGGGGCGGGGAATGAGCAGTTCTTC. Residues: CASRQIGTGAGNEQFF.